This TCR beta chain was captured by sequencing in a study of cytomegalovirus exposure and HLA in healthy donors. For the study at large: An earlier analysis identified 120 million or so unique TCR beta sequences in some 170 million T cells.

V shed 4 bases and J 5 bases; nucleotides not matched to a gene: 10. The germline V gene encodes CDR1 MGHRA and CDR2 YSYEKL. The CDR3 covers 16 residues. Study-level results: According to the study, about 180 TCR beta chains were cytomegalovirus-associated.

A remark on this clone: Its antigen is unidentified.

With 60 Vbeta and 13 Jbeta primers, the PCR was carried out. Produced via immunoSEQ multiplex PCR; TCRdb's table is partial and in-frame only. The data hold more than 85,000 clones, with under 85% observed a single time. The V and J genes are TRBV4-1 and TRBJ1-5; TRBD1 matches at 8 bases. The source is a man younger than 30 in good health and CMV-seronegative. Sequenced: PBMCs. The CDR3 spells CASSPSGTGRDQPQHF. CDR3 nucleotide sequence: TGCGCCAGCAGCCCGTCCGGGACAGGTAGGGATCAGCCCCAGCATTTT.